The 2 T cell receptor beta chains reported below all come from one sample, sequenced in a study of T-cell reconstitution after alpha-beta-depleted transplantation in children. Unique molecular identifiers were used in preparing the TCRbeta library. TCRdb analysed the PCR reads with MiXCR anew, one entry per CDR3 protein. This table has about 230,000 distinct CDR3 sequences, more than 10% appearing once. The sequences come from PBMCs from the stem cell graft donor, collected from the stem cell graft. Receptors were obtained from a human donor who donated a stem cell graft to a child with acute lymphoblastic leukemia.

The table lists this clonotype with many counts. The genes are TRBV27 and TRBJ1-5, with D unclear. The CDR3 covers 14 residues. Germline V lookup: CDR1 MNHEY, CDR2 SMNVEV (reference sequence). Trimming stripped 3 bases from V and 3 bases from J, with 9 bases between. The CDR3 loop is CASSFFANNQPQHF. DNA for the CDR3: TGTGCCAGCAGTTTTTTCGCAAACAATCAGCCCCAGCATTTT.

Ten or more counts support this clonotype. The chain uses TRBV12-3 or TRBV12-4 and TRBJ1-2, with D tentatively TRBD1 (5 bases). The V gene lost 5 bases and the J gene lost 2 bases, with 9 bases spanning the gap. The CDR3 spans 13 residues. The CDR3 nucleotides read TGTGCCAGCAGTACAGACAGCAACTATGGCTACACCTTC. Its protein product is CASSTDSNYGYTF.